These T cell receptor beta chains were read from a single sample in a study of PD-L1 blockade in urothelial cancer. Repertoires were generated with immunoSEQ multiplex PCR, while TCRdb's copy carries only in-frame clones and drops some. Of 66,000 or so clones listed, approximately 91% are singletons. Here the sequenced sample was PBMCs, taken around atezolizumab (anti-PD-L1) treatment. These receptors were obtained from a man between 60 and 70 years old with urothelial cancer. Both conserved end residues are part of each CDR3.

V	J	CDR3
TRBV2	TRBJ2-1	CASSGAGTGGYNEQFF
TRBV2	TRBJ1-3	CASTSGYLPGNTIYF
TRBV2	TRBJ1-2	CASSTRTGHYGYTF
TRBV19	TRBJ2-7	CASRSGTSGMQYEQYF
TRBV6-5	TRBJ1-2	CASSYSISPGPYGYTF
TRBV6-5	TRBJ2-3	CASSYSAGGLNTQYF
TRBV6-6	TRBJ1-5	CASSYVSEPGQPQHF
TRBV11-3	TRBJ1-6	CASSLDRDIASPLHF
TRBV29-1	TRBJ1-1	CSVCGLTNTEAFF
TRBV21-1	TRBJ2-4	CASRGDGGGDLAKNIQYF
TRBV5-6	TRBJ1-3	CASSFDRGGNTIYF
TRBV5-6	TRBJ2-2	CASSLGGLFTGELFF
TRBV20-1	TRBJ1-5	CSIRGNQPQHF
TRBV7-2	TRBJ2-1	CASSPISGRESNEQFF
TRBV5-6	TRBJ2-7	CASSPGLADSYEQYF
TRBV7-2	TRBJ1-3	CASSWGDRESGNTIYF
TRBV19	TRBJ2-2	CASGQTYTGELFF
TRBV9	TRBJ2-3	CASSVEGADTDTQYF
TRBV9	TRBJ1-4	CASSVGESEKLFF
TRBV11-2	TRBJ2-7	CASSSGTSGGRIWSEQYF
TRBV19	TRBJ1-3	CASTPDRGPGNTIYF
TRBV7-6	TRBJ1-5	CASSLVSRQGQPQHF
TRBV28	TRBJ2-1	CASSPDYGLNEQFF